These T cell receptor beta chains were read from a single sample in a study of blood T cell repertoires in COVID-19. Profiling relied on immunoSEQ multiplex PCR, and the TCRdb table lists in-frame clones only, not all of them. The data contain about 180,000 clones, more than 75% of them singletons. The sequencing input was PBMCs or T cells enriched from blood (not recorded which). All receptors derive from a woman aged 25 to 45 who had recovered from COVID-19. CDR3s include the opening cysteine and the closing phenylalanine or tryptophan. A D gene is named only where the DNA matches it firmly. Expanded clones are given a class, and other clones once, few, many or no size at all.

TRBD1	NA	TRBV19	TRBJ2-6	TGTGCCAGTAGTTTGAAGGACAGGGTGTCTGGGGCCAACGTCCTGACTTTC	CASSLKDRVSGANVLTF
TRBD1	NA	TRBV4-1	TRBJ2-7	TGCGCCAGCAGCCAAGGGACAGGTACCTACGAGCAGTACTTC	CASSQGTGTYEQYF
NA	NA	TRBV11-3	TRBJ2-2	TGTGCCAGCAGCTTCCGGGACACAAACACCGGGGAGCTGTTTTTT	CASSFRDTNTGELFF
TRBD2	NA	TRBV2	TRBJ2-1	TGTGCCAGCAGGACTAGCGGGACCGGGGGTGAGCAGTTCTTC	CASRTSGTGGEQFF
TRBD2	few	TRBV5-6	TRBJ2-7	TGTGCCAGCGCGGAGGGCGGGAGTTTTTACGAGCAGTACTTC	CASAEGGSFYEQYF
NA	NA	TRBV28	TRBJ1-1	TGTGCCAGCAGTTTACTTCGGGTTAGGGAAGCTTTCTTT	CASSLLRVREAFF
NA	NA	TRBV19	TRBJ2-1	TGTGCCAGTAGTGGGGAGGCCTGGGATGAGCAGTTCTTC	CASSGEAWDEQFF
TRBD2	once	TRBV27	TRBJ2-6	TGTGCCAGCAGTTTCGGCCTAGCGGGAGGGCCTGGGACTGGGGCCAACGTCCTGACTTTC	CASSFGLAGGPGTGANVLTF
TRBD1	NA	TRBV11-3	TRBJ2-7	TGTGCCAGCAGCTTCGGACAGGGGTCCTACGAGCAGTACTTC	CASSFGQGSYEQYF
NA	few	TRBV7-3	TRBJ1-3	TGTGCCAGCAGCTCGACACTTTCTGGAAACACCATATATTTT	CASSSTLSGNTIYF
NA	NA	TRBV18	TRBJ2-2	TGTGCCAGCTCACCGGACAGCGCGAACACCGGGGAGCTGTTTTTT	CASSPDSANTGELFF
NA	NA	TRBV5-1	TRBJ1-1	TGCGCCAGCAGCTACACAGTCCGGGGCACTGAAGCTTTCTTT	CASSYTVRGTEAFF
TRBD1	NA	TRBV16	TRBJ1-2	TGTGCCAGCAGCCAATCTCCGGGACAGGGGGTGGCTGGCTACACCTTC	CASSQSPGQGVAGYTF
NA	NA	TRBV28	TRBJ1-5	TGTGCCAGCACAGTCGGGGGGAGTAATCAGCCCCAGCATTTT	CASTVGGSNQPQHF
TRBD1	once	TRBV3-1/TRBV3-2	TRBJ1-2	TGTGCCTCATCCCAGCAGGACAGGGGATTCGCTAATGGCTACACCTTC	CASSQQDRGFANGYTF
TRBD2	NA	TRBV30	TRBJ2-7	TGTGCCTGCGTTAGCGGGAGCTACGAGCAGTACTTC	CACVSGSYEQYF
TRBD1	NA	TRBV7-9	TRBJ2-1	TGTGCCAGCAGACGACAGGGACGGGACACACGTGGTGAGCAGTTCTTC	CASRRQGRDTRGEQFF
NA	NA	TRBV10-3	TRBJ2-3	TGTGCCATCTCGACGGGTGCTAGCACAGATACGCAGTATTTT	CAISTGASTDTQYF
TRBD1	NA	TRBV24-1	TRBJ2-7	TGTGCCACCAGTGGGACAGGGGGATCCTACGAGCAGTACTTC	CATSGTGGSYEQYF
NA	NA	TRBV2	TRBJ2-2	TGTGCCAGCAGTGCCCGACAGTTCACCGGGGAGCTGTTTTTT	CASSARQFTGELFF
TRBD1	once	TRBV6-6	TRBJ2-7	TGTGCCAGCCAAATGGGACAGGCTTACTCCTACGAGCAGTACTTC	CASQMGQAYSYEQYF
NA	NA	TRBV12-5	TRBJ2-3	TGTGCTAGTGGTTTGGTAAGGAGGGCAGATACGCAGTATTTT	CASGLVRRADTQYF
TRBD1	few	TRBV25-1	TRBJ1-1	TGTGCCAGCAGTGGGCGACAGGGGCTCACTGAAGCTTTCTTT	CASSGRQGLTEAFF
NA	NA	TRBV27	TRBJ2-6	TGTGCCAGCACCTCCGGGTCTGGGGCCAACGTCCTGACTTTC	CASTSGSGANVLTF
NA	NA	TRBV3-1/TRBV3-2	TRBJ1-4	TGTGCCAGCAGCTCAGGGTTCGAAAAACTGTTTTTT	CASSSGFEKLFF
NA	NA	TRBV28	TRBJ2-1	TGTGCCAGCAGCGGGATAGAGGCGAGCTCCTACAATGAGCAGTTCTTC	CASSGIEASSYNEQFF
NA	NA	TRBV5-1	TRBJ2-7	TGCGCCAGCAGTTCGGGGAACTTACAGGGCACCTACGAGCAGTACTTC	CASSSGNLQGTYEQYF
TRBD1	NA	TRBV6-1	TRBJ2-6	TGTGCCAGCAGTGTTTCGGCCAGGGGGTGGTCTGGGGCCAACGTCCTGACTTTC	CASSVSARGWSGANVLTF
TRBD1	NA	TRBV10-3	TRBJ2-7	TGTGCCATCAGAAGACAGGGTTCGGTAAACGAGCAGTACTTC	CAIRRQGSVNEQYF
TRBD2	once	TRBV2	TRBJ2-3	TGTGCCAGCAGTGAAGTAGGAGGGACTAGCGGGAGTTTTGATACGCAGTATTTT	CASSEVGGTSGSFDTQYF
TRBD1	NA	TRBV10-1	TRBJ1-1	TGCGCCAGCAGTGAGTCTATAAGACAGGGAAACACTGAAGCTTTCTTT	CASSESIRQGNTEAFF
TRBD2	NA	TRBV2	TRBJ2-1	TGTGCCAGCAGCCGACTAGCGGGGTACAATGAGCAGTTCTTC	CASSRLAGYNEQFF
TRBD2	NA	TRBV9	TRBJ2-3	TGTGCCAGCAGCGTAAGCTCTAGCGGAAACTCAGATACGCAGTATTTT	CASSVSSSGNSDTQYF
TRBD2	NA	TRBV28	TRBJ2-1	TGTGCCAGCAGTAAGAGCGGGAGGGCCGCTGAGCAGTTCTTC	CASSKSGRAAEQFF
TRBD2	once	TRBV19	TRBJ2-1	TGTGCCAGTAGTCCCGGTTGGCTAGCGGGAGTCGAGGGCTCCTACAATGAGCAGTTCTTC	CASSPGWLAGVEGSYNEQFF
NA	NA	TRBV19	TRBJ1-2	TGTGCCAGTAGTGGGGAGGGCTATGGCTACACCTTC	CASSGEGYGYTF
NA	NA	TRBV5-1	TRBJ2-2	TGCGCCAGCAGGAGGGCGGATGGGACCGGGGAGCTGTTTTTT	CASRRADGTGELFF
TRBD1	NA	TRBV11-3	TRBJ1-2	TGTGCCAGCAGCGTATGGACAGGGGGGGACCACTATGGCTACACCTTC	CASSVWTGGDHYGYTF
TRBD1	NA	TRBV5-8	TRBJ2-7	TGTGCCAGCAGAGCAGGGGGCTACGAGCAGTACTTC	CASRAGGYEQYF
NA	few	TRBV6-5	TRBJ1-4	TGTGCCAGCAGAGGACACAATGAAAAACTGTTTTTT	CASRGHNEKLFF